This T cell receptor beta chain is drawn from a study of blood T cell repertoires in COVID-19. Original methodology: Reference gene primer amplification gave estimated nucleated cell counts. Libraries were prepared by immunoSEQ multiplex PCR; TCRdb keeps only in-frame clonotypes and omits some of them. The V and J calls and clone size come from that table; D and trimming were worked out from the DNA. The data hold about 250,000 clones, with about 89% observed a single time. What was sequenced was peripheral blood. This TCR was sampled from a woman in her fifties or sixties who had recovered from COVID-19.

The CDR3: CASPTSMAGNEQFF. The CDR3 DNA reads TGTGCTAGCCCCACCTCGATGGCGGGCAATGAGCAGTTCTTC. This chain links TRBV7-7 with TRBJ2-1, with a weak D call TRBD2 (5 bases). CDR1 is SSHAT, CDR2 FNYEAQ, per germline (reference sequence). The CDR3 is 14 amino acids.